This is a list of T cell receptor beta chains from one sample in a study of siplizumab effects on memory and regulatory T cells. Sequencing used immunoSEQ multiplex PCR; TCRdb keeps in-frame clones, though not all of them. The table includes roughly 75,000 clones, 93% detected once. Sequencing used CD8+ T cells sorted from blood. These receptors came from a human donor in good health. The CDR3 runs from the conserved cysteine through the conserved F or W. D genes are given only for firm matches. Part of the rows lack a size; the others show once, few, many or a class for expanded clones.

>NA|NA|TRBJ2-3|17|TRBV9
CASSVVAGAPSGDTQYF
TGTGCCAGCAGCGTAGTTGCGGGGGCACCCTCGGGAGATACGCAGTATTTT
>once|TRBD2|TRBJ2-3|13|TRBV10-1
CASSGGAGPTQYF
TGCGCCAGCAGCGGGGGGGCCGGTCCTACGCAGTATTTT
>NA|NA|TRBJ2-2|13|TRBV19
CASSIDVGRELFF
TGTGCCAGTAGTATAGACGTCGGTCGGGAGCTGTTTTTT
>NA|NA|TRBJ2-7|14|TRBV6-5
CASSYSQGLYEQYF
TGTGCCAGCAGTTACTCGCAGGGACTCTACGAGCAGTACTTC
>NA|TRBD1|TRBJ1-1|14|TRBV6-1
CASSSGQGAYEAFF
TGTGCCAGCAGTTCGGGACAGGGGGCCTATGAAGCTTTCTTT
>NA|TRBD2|TRBJ2-7|19|TRBV5-1
CASSGTSGGSLRNSYEQYF
TGCGCCAGCAGCGGCACTAGCGGGGGGTCTCTAAGGAACTCCTACGAGCAGTACTTC
>NA|TRBD1|TRBJ2-7|14|TRBV5-5
CASSLGTGNYEQYF
TGTGCCAGCAGCTTGGGGACAGGGAACTACGAGCAGTACTTC
>NA|NA|TRBJ2-5|14|TRBV5-6
CASSLAGVQETQYF
TGTGCCAGCAGCCTAGCTGGGGTACAAGAGACCCAGTACTTC
>NA|NA|TRBJ1-2|10|TRBV2
CASSYSGYTF
TGTGCCAGCAGTTACAGTGGCTACACCTTC
>NA|NA|TRBJ1-3|13|TRBV4-2
CASSQDIGYTIYF
TGTGCCAGCAGCCAAGATATAGGTTACACCATATATTTT
>NA|TRBD1|TRBJ1-2|15|TRBV19
CASTMTGGFFYGYTF
TGTGCCAGTACTATGACAGGGGGGTTTTTCTATGGCTACACCTTC
>medium-sized|TRBD2|TRBJ2-1|14|TRBV7-3
CASSLAGGGNEQFF
TGTGCCAGCAGCTTAGCGGGGGGAGGCAATGAGCAGTTCTTC
>NA|TRBD1|TRBJ2-1|12|TRBV10-2
CASSEVRDREFF
TGCGCCAGCAGTGAGGTCCGGGACAGGGAGTTCTTC
>NA|NA|TRBJ1-2|13|TRBV5-6
CASSTWGGYGYTF
TGTGCCAGCAGCACCTGGGGGGGCTATGGCTACACCTTC
>NA|NA|TRBJ1-1|15|TRBV5-1
CASTREEDMNTEAFF
TGCGCCAGCACCAGGGAGGAGGACATGAACACTGAAGCTTTCTTT
>NA|NA|TRBJ2-1|14|TRBV21-1
CASSKASRANEQFF
TGTGCCAGCAGCAAAGCGTCGCGTGCCAATGAGCAGTTCTTC
>NA|TRBD1|TRBJ1-5|15|TRBV19
CASSIGQGLEGPQHF
TGTGCCAGTAGTATAGGACAGGGGCTGGAGGGGCCCCAGCATTTT
>once|NA|TRBJ1-4|17|TRBV7-2
CASSLGRTARGGEKLFF
TGTGCCAGCAGCCTAGGACGAACGGCCAGGGGAGGTGAAAAACTGTTTTTT
>NA|TRBD1|TRBJ2-4|14|TRBV28
CASSPGTGTNIQYF
TGTGCCAGCAGCCCCGGGACAGGGACAAACATTCAGTACTTC
>once|NA|TRBJ2-5|11|TRBV6-5
CASRLGETQYF
TGTGCCAGCAGGCTAGGGGAGACCCAGTACTTC
>NA|NA|TRBJ1-1|14|TRBV6-6
CASSYGQGTSGAFF
TGTGCCAGCAGTTACGGTCAGGGAACCTCTGGAGCTTTCTTT
>NA|TRBD1|TRBJ1-4|14|TRBV2
CASSTDRGDEKLFF
TGTGCCAGCAGTACGGACAGGGGAGATGAAAAACTGTTTTTT
>NA|NA|TRBJ1-1|17|TRBV18
CASSPLGVEIANTEAFF
TGTGCCAGCTCACCACTAGGAGTAGAAATAGCGAACACTGAAGCTTTCTTT
>NA|NA|TRBJ1-2|16|TRBV6-5
CASSYSSGPPPYGYTF
TGTGCCAGCAGTTACTCGTCAGGGCCTCCCCCCTATGGCTACACCTTC
>NA|NA|TRBJ1-5|16|TRBV4-1
CASSPKPLGSNQPQHF
TGCGCCAGCAGCCCGAAGCCATTAGGAAGCAATCAGCCCCAGCATTTT
>NA|TRBD1|TRBJ2-3|15|TRBV15
CATSRETGGTDTQYF
TGTGCCACCAGCAGAGAGACAGGGGGCACAGATACGCAGTATTTT
>NA|NA|TRBJ2-7|13|TRBV27
CASSLQGPYEQYF
TGTGCCAGCAGTTTACAGGGACCCTACGAGCAGTACTTC
>NA|NA|TRBJ2-7|14|TRBV9
CASSPGGGTYEQYF
TGTGCCAGCTCGCCAGGGGGGGGAACCTACGAGCAGTACTTC
>NA|NA|TRBJ1-1|12|TRBV4-2
CASSQGGSEAFF
TGTGCCAGCAGCCAAGGAGGGTCTGAAGCTTTCTTT
>once|NA|TRBJ2-7|14|TRBV19
CASSMGGHTYEQYF
TGTGCCAGTAGTATGGGGGGGCATACTTACGAGCAGTACTTC
>NA|NA|TRBJ1-1|13|TRBV4-3
CASSLIGGPEAFF
TGCGCCAGCAGCCTTATCGGGGGCCCTGAAGCTTTCTTT
>NA|NA|TRBJ1-1|12|TRBV4-2
CASRQGHSEAFF
TGTGCCAGCAGACAGGGACACTCTGAAGCTTTCTTT
>NA|TRBD1|TRBJ1-6|16|TRBV5-4
CASSRRDSLLVRPLHF
TGTGCCAGCAGCCGCCGGGACAGCCTCCTCGTGAGACCCCTCCACTTT
>NA|NA|TRBJ2-5|16|TRBV27
CASSPLRRGPQETQYF
TGTGCCAGCAGTCCCCTAAGGCGGGGGCCCCAAGAGACCCAGTACTTC
>NA|NA|TRBJ1-2|14|TRBV4-2
CASSFEIPNYGYTF
TGTGCCAGCAGCTTCGAGATTCCTAACTATGGCTACACCTTC
>NA|TRBD2|TRBJ2-3|16|TRBV6-4
CASSDSSSGGPDTQYF
TGTGCCAGCAGTGACTCGTCCAGCGGGGGCCCAGATACGCAGTATTTT
>NA|NA|TRBJ1-1|15|TRBV5-6
CASSDDRWGNTEAFF
TGTGCCAGCAGCGACGACAGGTGGGGGAACACTGAAGCTTTCTTT
>NA|NA|TRBJ1-2|14|TRBV19
CASSIGFSVRGYTF
TGTGCCAGTAGTATTGGTTTCAGTGTTCGCGGCTACACCTTC
>NA|NA|TRBJ1-2|17|TRBV10-1
CASSESKTGWDGYGYTF
TGCGCCAGCAGTGAGTCTAAAACTGGCTGGGACGGCTATGGCTACACCTTC
>NA|TRBD1|TRBJ2-7|13|TRBV7-9
CASSTDRVYEQYF
TGTGCCAGCAGCACGGACAGGGTATACGAGCAGTACTTC
>NA|NA|TRBJ2-1|14|TRBV9
CASSVDASYNEQFF
TGTGCCAGCAGCGTAGATGCCAGCTACAATGAGCAGTTCTTC
>once|NA|TRBJ1-3|16|TRBV9
CASSARSGQGGNTIYF
TGTGCCAGCAGCGCCCGGTCGGGGCAGGGTGGAAACACCATATATTTT
>NA|TRBD2|TRBJ2-1|14|TRBV7-9
CASSFLAGGAVHVF
TGTGCCAGCAGCTTTTTAGCGGGGGGTGCCGTTCACGTCTTC
>NA|TRBD1|TRBJ2-7|14|TRBV9
CASSHPGGYNEQYF
TGTGCCAGCTCCCACCCAGGGGGTTATAACGAGCAGTACTTC
>NA|NA|TRBJ2-3|12|TRBV19
CASSIGPDTQYF
TGTGCCAGTAGTATAGGCCCAGATACGCAGTATTTT
>NA|TRBD2|TRBJ2-7|17|TRBV29-1
CSVEEVIAGEPTREQYF
TGCAGCGTTGAAGAGGTTATAGCGGGGGAGCCTACGAGGGAGCAGTACTTC
>NA|NA|TRBJ2-7|11|TRBV5-1
CASRMGGEQYF
TGCGCCAGCAGGATGGGGGGCGAGCAGTACTTC
>NA|TRBD1|TRBJ2-2|14|TRBV12-5
CASGTGVGTGELFF
TGTGCTAGTGGTACAGGGGTTGGCACCGGGGAGCTGTTTTTT
>NA|NA|TRBJ1-4|14|TRBV28
CASSLFRDNEKLFF
TGTGCCAGCAGTTTATTTAGGGATAATGAAAAACTGTTTTTT
>NA|NA|TRBJ2-3|14|TRBV4-1
CASAEGGNTDTQYF
TGCGCCAGCGCCGAAGGAGGGAACACAGATACGCAGTATTTT